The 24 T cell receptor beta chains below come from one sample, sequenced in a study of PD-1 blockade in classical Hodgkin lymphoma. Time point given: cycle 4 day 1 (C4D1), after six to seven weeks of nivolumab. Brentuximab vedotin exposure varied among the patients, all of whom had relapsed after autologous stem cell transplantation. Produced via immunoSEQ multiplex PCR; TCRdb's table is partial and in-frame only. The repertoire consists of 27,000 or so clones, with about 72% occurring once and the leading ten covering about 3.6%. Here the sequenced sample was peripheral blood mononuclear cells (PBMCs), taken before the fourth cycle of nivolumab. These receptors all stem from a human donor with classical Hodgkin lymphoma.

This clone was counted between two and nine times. The CDR3 spells CASSGTSGGTDTQYF. CDR3 in DNA: TGTGCCAGTAGCGGTACTAGCGGCGGCACAGATACGCAGTATTTT. The rearrangement uses TRBV19 and TRBJ2-3; 8 bases match TRBD2. Per the germline V gene, CDR1 is LNHDA and CDR2 is SQIVND (reference sequence). This CDR3 is built from 15 residues. V trimming: 6 bases; J trimming: 1 base; junction bases outside the gene matches: 6.

CDR3 sequence reads: CASSLTGGYGNTIYF. DNA for the CDR3: TGTGCCAGCAGCCTGACAGGGGGCTATGGAAACACCATATATTTT. This chain links TRBV6-5 with TRBJ1-3; 10 bases are shared with TRBD1. This CDR3 contains 15 residues. V lost 6 bases and J lost 3; bases outside the gene matches: 5. The germline CDR1 and CDR2 sequences are MNHEY and SVGAGI.

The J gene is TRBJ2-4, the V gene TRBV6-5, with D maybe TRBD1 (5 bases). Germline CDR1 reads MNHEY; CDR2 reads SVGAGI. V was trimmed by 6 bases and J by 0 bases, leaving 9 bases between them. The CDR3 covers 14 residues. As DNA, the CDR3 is TGTGCCAGCAGGACTCAGGGAGCCAAAAACATTCAGTACTTC. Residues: CASRTQGAKNIQYF.

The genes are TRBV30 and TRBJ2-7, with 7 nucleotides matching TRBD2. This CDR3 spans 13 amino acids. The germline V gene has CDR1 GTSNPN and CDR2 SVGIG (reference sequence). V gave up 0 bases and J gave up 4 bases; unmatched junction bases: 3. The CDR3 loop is CAWSVTSEYEQYF. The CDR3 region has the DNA TGTGCCTGGAGTGTAACTAGCGAATACGAGCAGTACTTC.

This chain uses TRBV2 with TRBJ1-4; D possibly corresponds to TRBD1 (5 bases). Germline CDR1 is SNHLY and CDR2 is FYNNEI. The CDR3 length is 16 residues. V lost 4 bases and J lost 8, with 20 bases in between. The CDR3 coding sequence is TGTGCCAGCAGTGCTAACAGGCGGCACGCGGGGGAAAAACTGTTTTTT. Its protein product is CASSANRRHAGEKLFF.

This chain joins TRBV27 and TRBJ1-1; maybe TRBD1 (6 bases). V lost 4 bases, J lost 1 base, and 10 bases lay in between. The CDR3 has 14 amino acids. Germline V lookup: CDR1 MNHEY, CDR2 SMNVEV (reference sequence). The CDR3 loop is CASSYRVGNTEAFF. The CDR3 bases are TGTGCCAGCAGTTACAGGGTGGGGAACACTGAAGCTTTCTTT.

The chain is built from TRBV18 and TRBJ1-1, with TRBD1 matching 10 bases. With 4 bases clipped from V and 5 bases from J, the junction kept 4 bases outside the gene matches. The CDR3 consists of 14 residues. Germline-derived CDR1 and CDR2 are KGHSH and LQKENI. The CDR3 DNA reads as TGTGCCAGCTCACTCCAGGACAGGGGGACTGAAGCTTTCTTT. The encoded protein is CASSLQDRGTEAFF.

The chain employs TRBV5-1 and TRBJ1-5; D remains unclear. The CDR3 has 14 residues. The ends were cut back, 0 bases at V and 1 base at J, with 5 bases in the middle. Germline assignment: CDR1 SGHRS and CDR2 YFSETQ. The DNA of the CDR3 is TGCGCCAGCAGCTTGGGGGGAAGCAATCAGCCCCAGCATTTT. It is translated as CASSLGGSNQPQHF.

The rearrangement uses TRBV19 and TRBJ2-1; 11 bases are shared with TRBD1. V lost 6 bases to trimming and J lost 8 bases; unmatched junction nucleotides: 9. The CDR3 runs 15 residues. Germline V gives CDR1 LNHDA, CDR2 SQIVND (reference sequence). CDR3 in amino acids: CASSRGQGGFDEQFF. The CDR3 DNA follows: TGTGCCAGTAGCAGGGGACAGGGGGGATTCGATGAGCAGTTCTTC.

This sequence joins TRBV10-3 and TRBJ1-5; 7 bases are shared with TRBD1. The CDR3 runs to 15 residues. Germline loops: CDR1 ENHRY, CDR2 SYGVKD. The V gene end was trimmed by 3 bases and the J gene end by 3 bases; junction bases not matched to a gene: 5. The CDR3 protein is CAISDHGTVNQPQHF. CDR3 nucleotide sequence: TGTGCCATCAGTGACCACGGGACAGTCAATCAGCCCCAGCATTTT.

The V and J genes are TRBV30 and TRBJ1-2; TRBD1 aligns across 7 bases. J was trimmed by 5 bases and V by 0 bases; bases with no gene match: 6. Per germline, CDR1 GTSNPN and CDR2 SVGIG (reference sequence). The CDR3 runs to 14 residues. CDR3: CAWSVGTVIYGYTF. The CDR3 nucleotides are TGTGCCTGGAGTGTGGGGACAGTGATTTATGGCTACACCTTC. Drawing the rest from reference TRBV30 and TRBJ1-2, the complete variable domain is SQTIHQWPATLVQPVGSPLSLECTVEGTSNPNLYWYRQAAGRGLQLLFYSVGIGQISSEVPQNLSASRPQDRQFILSSKKLLLSDSGFYLCAWSVGTVIYGYTFGSGTRLTVV.

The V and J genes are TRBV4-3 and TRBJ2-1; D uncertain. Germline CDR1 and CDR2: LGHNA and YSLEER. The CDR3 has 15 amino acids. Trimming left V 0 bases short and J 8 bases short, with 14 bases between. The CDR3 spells CASSQDVISNHEQFF. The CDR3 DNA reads TGCGCCAGCAGCCAAGATGTGATTAGCAACCATGAGCAGTTCTTC.

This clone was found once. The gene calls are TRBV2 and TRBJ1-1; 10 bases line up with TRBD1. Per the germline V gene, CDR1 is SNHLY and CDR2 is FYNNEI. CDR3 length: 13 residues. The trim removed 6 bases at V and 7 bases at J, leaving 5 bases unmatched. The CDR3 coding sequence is TGTGCCAGCAGAGGGACAGGGGATGGTGAAGCTTTCTTT. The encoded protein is CASRGTGDGEAFF. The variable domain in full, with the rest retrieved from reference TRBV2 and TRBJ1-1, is EPEVTQTPSHQVTQMGQEVILRCVPISNHLYFYWYRQILGQKVEFLVSFYNNEISEKSEIFDDQFSVERPDGSNFTLKIRSTKLEDSAMYFCASRGTGDGEAFFGQGTRLTVV.

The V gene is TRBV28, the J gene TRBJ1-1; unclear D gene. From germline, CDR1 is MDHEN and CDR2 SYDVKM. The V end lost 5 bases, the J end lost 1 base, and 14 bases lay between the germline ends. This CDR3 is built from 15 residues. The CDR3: CASSPASGGNTEAFF. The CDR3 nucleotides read TGTGCCAGCAGTCCAGCATCGGGCGGGAACACTGAAGCTTTCTTT.

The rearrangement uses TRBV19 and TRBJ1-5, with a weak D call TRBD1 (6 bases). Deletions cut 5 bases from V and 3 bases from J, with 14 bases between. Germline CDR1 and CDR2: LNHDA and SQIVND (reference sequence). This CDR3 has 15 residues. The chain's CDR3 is CASSSQGRNNQPQHF. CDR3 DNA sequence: TGTGCCAGTAGTTCGCAGGGGAGGAACAATCAGCCCCAGCATTTT.

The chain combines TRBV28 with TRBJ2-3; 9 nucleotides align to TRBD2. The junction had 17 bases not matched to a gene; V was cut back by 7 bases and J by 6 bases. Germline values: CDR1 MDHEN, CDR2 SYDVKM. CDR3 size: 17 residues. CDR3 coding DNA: TGTGCCAGCACCCGTATTGGAAGCGGGGGGCCTGGGGATACGCAGTATTTT. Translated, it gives CASTRIGSGGPGDTQYF.

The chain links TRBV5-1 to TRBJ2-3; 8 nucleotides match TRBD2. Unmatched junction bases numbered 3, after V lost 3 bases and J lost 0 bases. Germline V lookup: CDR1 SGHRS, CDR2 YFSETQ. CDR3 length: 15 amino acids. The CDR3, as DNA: TGCGCCAGCAGCTGGGCGGGGGGAAGCACAGATACGCAGTATTTT. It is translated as CASSWAGGSTDTQYF. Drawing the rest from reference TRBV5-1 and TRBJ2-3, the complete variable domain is KAGVTQTPRYLIKTRGQQVTLSCSPISGHRSVSWYQQTPGQGLQFLFEYFSETQRNKGNFPGRFSGRQFSNSRSEMNVSTLELGDSALYLCASSWAGGSTDTQYFGPGTRLTVL.

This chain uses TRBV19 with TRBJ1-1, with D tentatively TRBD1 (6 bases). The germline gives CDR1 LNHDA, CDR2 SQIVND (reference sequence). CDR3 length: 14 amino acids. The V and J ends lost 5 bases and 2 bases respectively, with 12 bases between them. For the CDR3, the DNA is TGTGCCAGTAGTGCCGGGACAATTAACACTGAAGCTTTCTTT. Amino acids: CASSAGTINTEAFF.

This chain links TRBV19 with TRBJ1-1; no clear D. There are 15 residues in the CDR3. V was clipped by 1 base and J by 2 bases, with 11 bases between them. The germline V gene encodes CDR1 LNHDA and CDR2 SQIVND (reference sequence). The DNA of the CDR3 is TGTGCCAGTAGTATAGCAACATCAGTCAACACTGAAGCTTTCTTT. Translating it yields CASSIATSVNTEAFF.

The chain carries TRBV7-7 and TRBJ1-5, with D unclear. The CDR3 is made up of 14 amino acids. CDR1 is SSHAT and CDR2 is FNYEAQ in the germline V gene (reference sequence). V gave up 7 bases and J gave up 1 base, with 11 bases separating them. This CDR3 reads CASTPRESNQPQHF. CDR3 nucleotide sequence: TGTGCCAGCACCCCGAGGGAAAGCAATCAGCCCCAGCATTTT.

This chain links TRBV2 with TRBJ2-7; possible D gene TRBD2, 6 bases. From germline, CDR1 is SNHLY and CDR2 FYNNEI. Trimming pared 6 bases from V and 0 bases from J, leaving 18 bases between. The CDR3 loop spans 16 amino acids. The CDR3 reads CASSEGPGVSSYEQYF. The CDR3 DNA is TGTGCCAGCAGCGAGGGACCGGGAGTTTCCTCCTACGAGCAGTACTTC. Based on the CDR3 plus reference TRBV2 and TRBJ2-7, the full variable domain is EPEVTQTPSHQVTQMGQEVILRCVPISNHLYFYWYRQILGQKVEFLVSFYNNEISEKSEIFDDQFSVERPDGSNFTLKIRSTKLEDSAMYFCASSEGPGVSSYEQYFGPGTRLTVT.

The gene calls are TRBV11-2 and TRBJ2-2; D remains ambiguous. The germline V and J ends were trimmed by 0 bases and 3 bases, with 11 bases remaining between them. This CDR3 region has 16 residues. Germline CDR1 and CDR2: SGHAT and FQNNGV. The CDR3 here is CASSLDDRFYTGELFF. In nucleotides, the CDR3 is TGTGCCAGCAGCTTAGATGATCGGTTCTACACCGGGGAGCTGTTTTTT.

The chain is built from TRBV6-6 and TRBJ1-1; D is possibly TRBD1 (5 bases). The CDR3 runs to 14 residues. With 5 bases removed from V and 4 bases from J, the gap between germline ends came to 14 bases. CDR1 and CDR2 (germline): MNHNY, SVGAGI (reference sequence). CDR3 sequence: CASSARVGVTEAFF. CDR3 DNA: TGTGCCAGCAGTGCACGGGTGGGGGTCACTGAAGCTTTCTTT.

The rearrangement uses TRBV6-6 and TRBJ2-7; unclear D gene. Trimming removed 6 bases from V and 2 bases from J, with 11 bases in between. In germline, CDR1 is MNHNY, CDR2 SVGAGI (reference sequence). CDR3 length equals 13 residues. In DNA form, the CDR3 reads TGTGCCAGCAGGCGACCCAGCGCCTACGAGCAGTACTTC. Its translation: CASRRPSAYEQYF.